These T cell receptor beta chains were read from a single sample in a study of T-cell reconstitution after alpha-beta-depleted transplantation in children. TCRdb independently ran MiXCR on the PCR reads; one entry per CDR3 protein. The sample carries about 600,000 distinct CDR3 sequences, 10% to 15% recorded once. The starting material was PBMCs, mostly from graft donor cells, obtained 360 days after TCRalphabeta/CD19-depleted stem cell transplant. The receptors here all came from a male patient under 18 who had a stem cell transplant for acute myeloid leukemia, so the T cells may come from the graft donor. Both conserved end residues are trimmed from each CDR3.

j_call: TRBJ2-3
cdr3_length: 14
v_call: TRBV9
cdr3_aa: ASSPRDYPTSDTQY

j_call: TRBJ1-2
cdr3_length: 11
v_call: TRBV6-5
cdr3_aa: ASRPLGYYGYT

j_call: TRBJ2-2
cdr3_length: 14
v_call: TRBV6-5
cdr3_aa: ASSYHQYANTGELF

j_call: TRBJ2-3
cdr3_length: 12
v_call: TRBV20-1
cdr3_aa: SARDPPGPDTQY

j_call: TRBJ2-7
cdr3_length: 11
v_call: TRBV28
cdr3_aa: ASSLLSGDEQY

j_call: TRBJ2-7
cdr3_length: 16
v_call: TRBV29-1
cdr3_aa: SVVGGTKATTLSYEQY

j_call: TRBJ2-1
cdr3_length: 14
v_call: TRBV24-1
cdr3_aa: ATSVRGTKLYNEQF

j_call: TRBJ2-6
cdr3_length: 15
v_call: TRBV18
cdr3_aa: ASSPFQRLSGANVLT

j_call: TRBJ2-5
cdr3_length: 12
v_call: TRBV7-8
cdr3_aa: ASGEGLGSETQY

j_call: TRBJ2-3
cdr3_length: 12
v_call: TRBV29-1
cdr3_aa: SFRPGFVSDTQY

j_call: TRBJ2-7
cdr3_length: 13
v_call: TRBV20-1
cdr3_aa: SARDGLAPTYEQY

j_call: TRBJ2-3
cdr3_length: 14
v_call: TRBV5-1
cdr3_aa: ASSTYRTSGTDTQY

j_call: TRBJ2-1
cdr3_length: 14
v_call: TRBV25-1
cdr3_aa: ASRYIGLAGGNEQF

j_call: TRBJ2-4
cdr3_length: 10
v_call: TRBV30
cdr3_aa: AWSVPLGQEN

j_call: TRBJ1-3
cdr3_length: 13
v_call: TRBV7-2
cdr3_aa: ASSFRTLSGNTIY

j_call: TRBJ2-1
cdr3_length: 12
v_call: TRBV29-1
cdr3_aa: ITLSGLAGGEQF

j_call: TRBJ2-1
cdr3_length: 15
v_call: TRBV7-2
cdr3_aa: ASSLGTSGSPYNEQF

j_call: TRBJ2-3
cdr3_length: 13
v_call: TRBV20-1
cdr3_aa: SANTLWTLTDTQY

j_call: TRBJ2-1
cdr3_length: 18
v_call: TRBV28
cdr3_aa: ASSQRWLAGGPSSYNEQF

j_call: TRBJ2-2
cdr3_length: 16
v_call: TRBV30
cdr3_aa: AWTGTSGRIGGRGELF

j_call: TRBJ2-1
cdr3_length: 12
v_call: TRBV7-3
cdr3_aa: ASSPGLAVNEQF

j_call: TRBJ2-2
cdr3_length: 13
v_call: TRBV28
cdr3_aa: ASSPAGGPTGELF

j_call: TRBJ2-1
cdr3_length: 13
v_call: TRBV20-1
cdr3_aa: SARVGTSGSDEQF

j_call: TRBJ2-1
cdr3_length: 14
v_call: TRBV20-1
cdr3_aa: SAREVREAGWNEQF

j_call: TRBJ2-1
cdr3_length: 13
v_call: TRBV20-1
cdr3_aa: SAYPAGGLYNEQF

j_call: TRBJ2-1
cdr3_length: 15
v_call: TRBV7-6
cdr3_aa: ASSYSGTGQLYNEQF

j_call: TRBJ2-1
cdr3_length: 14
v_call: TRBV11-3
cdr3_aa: ASSRPAGGPYNEQF

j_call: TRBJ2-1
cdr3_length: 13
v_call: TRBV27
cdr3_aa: ASSHLQIHLGEQF

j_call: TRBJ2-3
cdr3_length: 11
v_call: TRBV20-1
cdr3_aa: SAKRQGTDTQY

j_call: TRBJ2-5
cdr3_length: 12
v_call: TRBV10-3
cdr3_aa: AISEGQTQETQY

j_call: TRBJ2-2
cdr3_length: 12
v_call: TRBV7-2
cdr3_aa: ASSSDRPTGELF

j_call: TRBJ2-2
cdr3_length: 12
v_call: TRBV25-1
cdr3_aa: ATRAAGPGGELF

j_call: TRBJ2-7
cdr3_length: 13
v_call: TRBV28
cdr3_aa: APFGRKEGPYEQY

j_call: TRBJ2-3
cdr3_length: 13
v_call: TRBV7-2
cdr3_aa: ASSLPTGATDTQY

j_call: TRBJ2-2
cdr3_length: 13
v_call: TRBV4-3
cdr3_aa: ASSQLAGGSGELF

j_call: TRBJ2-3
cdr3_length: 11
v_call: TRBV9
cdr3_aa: ASSSRYPDTQY

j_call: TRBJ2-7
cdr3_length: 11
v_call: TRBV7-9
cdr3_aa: ASSPVDSYEQY

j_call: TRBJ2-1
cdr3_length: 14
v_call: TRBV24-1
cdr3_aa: ATSDPTGDLYNEQF

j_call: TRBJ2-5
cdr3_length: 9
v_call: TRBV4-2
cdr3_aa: ASLSGETQY

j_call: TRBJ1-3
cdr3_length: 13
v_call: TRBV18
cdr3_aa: ASSGSRGPGNTIY

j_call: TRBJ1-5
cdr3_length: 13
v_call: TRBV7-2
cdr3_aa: ASSPRVGAGQPQH

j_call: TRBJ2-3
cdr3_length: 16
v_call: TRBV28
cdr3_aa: ASSFPLLAGEAGDTQY

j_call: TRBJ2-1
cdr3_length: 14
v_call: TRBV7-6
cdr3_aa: ASSLALAGGNNEQF

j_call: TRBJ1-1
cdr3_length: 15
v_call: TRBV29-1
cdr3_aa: SVETTRWGDMNTEAF

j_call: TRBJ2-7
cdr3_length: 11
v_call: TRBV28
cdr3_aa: ASRDRAGHEQY

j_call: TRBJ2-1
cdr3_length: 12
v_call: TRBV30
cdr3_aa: AWSFLSGNNEQF

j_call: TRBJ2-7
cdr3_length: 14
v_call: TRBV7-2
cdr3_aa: ASSLRGTSGTYEQY